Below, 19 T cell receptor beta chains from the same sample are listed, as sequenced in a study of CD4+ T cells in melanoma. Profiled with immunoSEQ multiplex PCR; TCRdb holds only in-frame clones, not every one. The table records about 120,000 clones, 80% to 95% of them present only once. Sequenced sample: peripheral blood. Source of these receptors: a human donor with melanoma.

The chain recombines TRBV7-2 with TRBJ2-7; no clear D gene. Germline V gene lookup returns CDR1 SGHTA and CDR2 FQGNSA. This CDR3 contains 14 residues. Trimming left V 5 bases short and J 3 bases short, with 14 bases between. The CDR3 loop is CASSITPESYEQYF. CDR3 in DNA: TGTGCCAGCAGCATTACGCCGGAAAGCTACGAGCAGTACTTC.

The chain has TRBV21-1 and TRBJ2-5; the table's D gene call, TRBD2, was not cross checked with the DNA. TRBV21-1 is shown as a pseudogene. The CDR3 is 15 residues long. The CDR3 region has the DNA TGTGCCAGCAGCGAAATAGGGAGGTCGACAGAGACCCAGTACTTC. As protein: CASSEIGRSTETQYF.

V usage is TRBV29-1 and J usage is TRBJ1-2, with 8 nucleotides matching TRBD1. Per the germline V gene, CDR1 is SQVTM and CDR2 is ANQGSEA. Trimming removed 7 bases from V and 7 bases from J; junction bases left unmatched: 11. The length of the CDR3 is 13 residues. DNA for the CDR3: TGCAGCGCTGAGGACAGGGAGGGGCGTGGCTACACCTTC. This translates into CSAEDREGRGYTF.

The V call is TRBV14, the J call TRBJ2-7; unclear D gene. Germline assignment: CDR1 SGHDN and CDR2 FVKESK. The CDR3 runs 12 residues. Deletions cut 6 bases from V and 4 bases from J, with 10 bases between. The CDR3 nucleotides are TGTGCCAGCAGTCGGTGGGGTTACGAGCAGTACTTC. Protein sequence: CASSRWGYEQYF. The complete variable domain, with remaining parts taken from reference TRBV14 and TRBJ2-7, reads EAGVTQFPSHSVIEKGQTVTLRCDPISGHDNLYWYRRVMGKEIKFLLHFVKESKQDESGMPNNRFLAERTGGTYSTLKVQPAELEDSGVYFCASSRWGYEQYFGPGTRLTVT.

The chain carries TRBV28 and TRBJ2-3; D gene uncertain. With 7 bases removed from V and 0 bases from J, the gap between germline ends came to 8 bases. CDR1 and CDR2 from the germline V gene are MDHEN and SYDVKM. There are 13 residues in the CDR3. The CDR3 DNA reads TGTGCCAGCAACCCCACTAGCACAGATACGCAGTATTTT. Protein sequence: CASNPTSTDTQYF.

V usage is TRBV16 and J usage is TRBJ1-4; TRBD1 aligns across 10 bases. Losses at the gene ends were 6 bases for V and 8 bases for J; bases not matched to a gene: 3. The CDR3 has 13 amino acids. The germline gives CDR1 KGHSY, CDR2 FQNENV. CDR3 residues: CASRRQGAEKLFF. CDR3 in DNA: TGTGCCAGCAGACGACAGGGGGCAGAAAAACTGTTTTTT.

Written as DNA, the CDR3 is TGTGCCAGCACCTTCCGGGTCCACGGAAATTCACCCCTCCACTTT. This gives the protein CASTFRVHGNSPLHF. The chain links TRBV5-6 to TRBJ1-6; D gene unclear. The germline CDR1 and CDR2 sequences are SGHDT and YYEEEE. V shed 6 bases and J shed 7 bases, with 17 bases lying between them. The CDR3 loop spans 15 amino acids.

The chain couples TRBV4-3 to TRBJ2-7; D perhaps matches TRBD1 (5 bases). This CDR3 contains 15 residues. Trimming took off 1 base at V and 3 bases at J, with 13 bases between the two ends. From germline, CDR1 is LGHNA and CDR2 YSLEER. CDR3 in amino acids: CASSQGQGLDYEQYF. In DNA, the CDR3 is TGCGCCAGCAGCCAAGGGCAGGGCTTGGACTACGAGCAGTACTTC.

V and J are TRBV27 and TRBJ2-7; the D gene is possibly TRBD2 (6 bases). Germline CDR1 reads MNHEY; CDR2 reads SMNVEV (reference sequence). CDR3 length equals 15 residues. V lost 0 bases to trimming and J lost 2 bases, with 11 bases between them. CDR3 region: CASSLSEGKTYEQYF. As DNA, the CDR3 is TGTGCCAGCAGTTTATCGGAGGGAAAGACCTACGAGCAGTACTTC.

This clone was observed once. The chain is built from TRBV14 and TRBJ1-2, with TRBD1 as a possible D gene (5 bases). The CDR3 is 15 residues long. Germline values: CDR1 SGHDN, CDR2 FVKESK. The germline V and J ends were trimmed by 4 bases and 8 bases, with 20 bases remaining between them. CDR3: CASSLRQINSDGYTF. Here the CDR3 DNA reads TGTGCCAGCAGCCTCAGACAGATCAACAGCGACGGCTACACCTTC.

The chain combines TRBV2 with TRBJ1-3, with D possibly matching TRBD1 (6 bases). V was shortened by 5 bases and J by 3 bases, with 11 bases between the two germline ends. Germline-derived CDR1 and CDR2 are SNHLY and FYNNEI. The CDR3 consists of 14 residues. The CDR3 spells CASSLQGGGNTIYF. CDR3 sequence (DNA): TGTGCCAGCAGTTTACAGGGAGGTGGAAACACCATATATTTT. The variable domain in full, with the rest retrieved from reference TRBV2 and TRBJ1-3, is EPEVTQTPSHQVTQMGQEVILRCVPISNHLYFYWYRQILGQKVEFLVSFYNNEISEKSEIFDDQFSVERPDGSNFTLKIRSTKLEDSAMYFCASSLQGGGNTIYFGEGSWLTVV.

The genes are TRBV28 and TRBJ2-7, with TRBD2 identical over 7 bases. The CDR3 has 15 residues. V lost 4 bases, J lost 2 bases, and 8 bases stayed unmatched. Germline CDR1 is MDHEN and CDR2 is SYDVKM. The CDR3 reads CASSSTSLSPYEQYF. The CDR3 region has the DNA TGTGCCAGCAGTTCGACTAGCCTTTCACCCTACGAGCAGTACTTC.

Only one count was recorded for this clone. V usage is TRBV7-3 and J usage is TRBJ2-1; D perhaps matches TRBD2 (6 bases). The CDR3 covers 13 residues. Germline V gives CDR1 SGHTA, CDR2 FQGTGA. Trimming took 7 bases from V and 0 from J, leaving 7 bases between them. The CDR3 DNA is TGTGCCAGCACCGGGGGCTCCTACAATGAGCAGTTCTTC. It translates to CASTGGSYNEQFF.

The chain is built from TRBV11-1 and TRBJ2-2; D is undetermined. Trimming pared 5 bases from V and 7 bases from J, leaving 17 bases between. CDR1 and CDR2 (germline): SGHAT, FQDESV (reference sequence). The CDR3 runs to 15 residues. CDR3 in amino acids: CASSQAVRANGELFF. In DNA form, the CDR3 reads TGTGCCAGCAGCCAAGCCGTTAGGGCCAACGGGGAGCTGTTTTTT.

The CDR3 spells CASSRSANSGANVLTF. The DNA of the CDR3 is TGTGCCAGCAGCCGATCAGCAAACTCTGGGGCCAACGTCCTGACTTTC. This chain uses TRBV7-9 with TRBJ2-6, with D unclear. The CDR3 length is 16 residues. Germline CDR1 and CDR2: SEHNR and FQNEAQ (reference sequence). V lost 5 bases and J lost 0, with 11 bases in between.

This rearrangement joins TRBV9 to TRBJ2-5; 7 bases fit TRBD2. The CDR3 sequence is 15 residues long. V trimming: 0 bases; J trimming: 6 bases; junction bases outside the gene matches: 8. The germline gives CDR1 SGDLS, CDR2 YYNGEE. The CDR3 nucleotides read TGTGCCAGCAGCGTAGGAGTTAGCGGGTTGCAGACCCAGTACTTC. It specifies CASSVGVSGLQTQYF.

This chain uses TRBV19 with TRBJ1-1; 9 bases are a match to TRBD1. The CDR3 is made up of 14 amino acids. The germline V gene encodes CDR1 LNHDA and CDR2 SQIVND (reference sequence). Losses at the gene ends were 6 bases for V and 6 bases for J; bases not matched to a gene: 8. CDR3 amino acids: CASRQGAGLAEAFF. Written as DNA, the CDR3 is TGTGCCAGTAGACAGGGGGCAGGGTTGGCTGAAGCTTTCTTT.

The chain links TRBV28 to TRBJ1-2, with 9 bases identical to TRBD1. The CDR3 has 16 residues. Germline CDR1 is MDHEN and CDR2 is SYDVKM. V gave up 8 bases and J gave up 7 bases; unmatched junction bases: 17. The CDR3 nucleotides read TGTGCCAGCGAGGACAGGGGCCGAAGATCCGGGATTGGCTACACCTTC. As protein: CASEDRGRRSGIGYTF.

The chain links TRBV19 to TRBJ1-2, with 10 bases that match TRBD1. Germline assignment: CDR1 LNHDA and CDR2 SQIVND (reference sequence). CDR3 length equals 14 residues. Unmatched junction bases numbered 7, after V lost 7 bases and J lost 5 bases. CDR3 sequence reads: CASNPGQGVYGYTF. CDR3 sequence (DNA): TGTGCCAGTAACCCCGGACAGGGGGTATATGGCTACACCTTC.